The source of this T cell receptor beta chain is a study of OX40 agonist ivuxolimab in advanced cancers. About the research overall: Enrolled patients in dose escalation had cancers that were hepatocellular carcinoma, melanoma, renal cell or head and neck cancer.

Profiled with immunoSEQ multiplex PCR; TCRdb holds only in-frame clones, not every one. The table has 80,000 to 100,000 clones, 90% seen once. V trimming: 8 bases; J trimming: 0 bases; junction bases outside the gene matches: 15. The CDR3 sequence is 18 residues long. Germline V gene sequence: CDR1 SGHDN, CDR2 FVKESK. The rearrangement joins TRBV14 to TRBJ1-3; 8 nucleotides align to TRBD1. The sequencing here drew on CD4+ or CD8+ T cells sorted from blood, taken in a trial of the OX40 agonist ivuxolimab. The TCR was taken from an adult with an advanced solid tumor such as melanoma, head and neck, liver or kidney cancer. CDR3 bases: TGTGCCAGCTGGGTGGACAGGGCCAATACATACTCTGGAAACACCATATATTTT. Translated: CASWVDRANTYSGNTIYF.